This passage covers 2 T cell receptor beta chains from one sample sequenced in a study of CD8+CD57+ T cells in acquired aplastic anemia. The TCR beta profiling, which covered VDJ combination and CDR3 sequence, was carried out using genomic DNA as the template. TCRdb processed the reads anew with MiXCR; each CDR3 protein has one entry. Among about 210,000 distinct CDR3 sequences listed, around 60% were seen once. The sequenced sample was sorted CD4+, CD8+, or CD8+CD57+ T cells (not recorded which) from PBMCs. The receptors shown here come from a human donor in good health.

This clonotype was detected many times. The chain joins TRBV2 to TRBJ1-1, with TRBD1 matching over 11 bases. After removal of 7 bases from V and 4 bases from J, the junction contained 2 bases not matched to a gene. Germline V gives CDR1 SNHLY, CDR2 FYNNEI. The CDR3 is made up of 13 amino acids. CDR3 in DNA: TGTGCCAGCAAGGGGACAGGGGGCACTGAAGCTTTCTTT. Translating gives CASKGTGGTEAFF. Full variable domain (outside the CDR3, taken from reference TRBV2 and TRBJ1-1): EPEVTQTPSHQVTQMGQEVILRCVPISNHLYFYWYRQILGQKVEFLVSFYNNEISEKSEIFDDQFSVERPDGSNFTLKIRSTKLEDSAMYFCASKGTGGTEAFFGQGTRLTVV.

This chain links TRBV10-1 with TRBJ2-3; TRBD1 might be the D (6 bases). Trimming shortened V by 5 bases and J by 0 bases, and 12 bases separated the two germline ends. CDR3 length: 15 amino acids. Germline V lookup: CDR1 WNHNN, CDR2 SYGVQD (reference sequence). CDR3 amino acids: CASSRTVSSTDTQYF. CDR3 nucleotide sequence: TGCGCCAGCAGTCGGACAGTTTCTAGCACAGATACGCAGTATTTT.